The rows below give T cell receptor beta chains drawn from one sample of a study of shared clonotypes between healthy human individuals. Data came from immunoSEQ multiplex PCR; TCRdb stores just in-frame clones and leaves some out. The sample holds roughly 650,000 clones; roughly 97% are singletons and the top ten take about 0.06%. The sequencing sample was made of naive CD4+ T cells sorted from blood. These receptor sequences come from a woman under 40 in good health. Each CDR3 is given with its conserved first and last residue. The D gene is left open where the match is weak. Expanded clones get a size class; other rows say once, few or many, or leave the size out.

.	.	TRBV28	TRBJ2-1	CASRLSREQFF	TGTGCCAGCAGGTTGTCCCGGGAGCAGTTCTTC
.	TRBD2	TRBV19	TRBJ2-5	CASSTGLAGQETQYF	TGTGCCAGTAGTACAGGACTAGCGGGGCAAGAGACCCAGTACTTC
once	TRBD1	TRBV7-8	TRBJ1-1	CASSNIQGARTEAFF	TGTGCCAGCAGCAACATACAGGGGGCGCGAACTGAAGCTTTCTTT
.	TRBD2	TRBV5-1	TRBJ2-1	CASSLVSGRADEQFF	TGCGCCAGCAGCTTGGTCAGCGGGAGGGCCGATGAGCAGTTCTTC
.	TRBD2	TRBV4-2	TRBJ2-2	CASSQDREGLDNTGELFF	TGTGCCAGCAGCCAAGATAGGGAGGGACTAGATAACACCGGGGAGCTGTTTTTT
.	.	TRBV6-5	TRBJ2-5	CASSYSGRAYGTQYF	TGTGCCAGCAGTTATTCCGGGAGAGCCTACGGGACCCAGTACTTC
.	TRBD2	TRBV7-2	TRBJ2-1	CASSPHGSGRLSSYNEQFF	TGTGCCAGCAGCCCGCATGGTAGCGGGAGGCTAAGCTCCTACAATGAGCAGTTCTTC
.	.	TRBV7-8	TRBJ1-3	CASGLRTAGNTIYF	TGTGCCAGCGGTCTACGGACGGCTGGAAACACCATATATTTT
.	TRBD2	TRBV4-1	TRBJ2-1	CASSQVPYTASGSDEQFF	TGCGCCAGCAGCCAAGTTCCTTATACGGCTAGCGGGAGCGATGAGCAGTTCTTC
.	.	TRBV30	TRBJ2-1	CAWSVVLYNEQFF	TGTGCCTGGAGTGTGGTGCTCTACAATGAGCAGTTCTTC
once	.	TRBV25-1	TRBJ2-1	CASSDWAGDDNEQFF	TGTGCCAGCAGTGACTGGGCGGGTGACGATAATGAGCAGTTCTTC
.	.	TRBV30	TRBJ1-2	CAWSVWGAHGYTF	TGTGCCTGGAGTGTATGGGGGGCGCATGGCTACACTTTC
.	.	TRBV7-2	TRBJ1-5	CASSWGHLGDQPQHF	TGTGCCAGCAGCTGGGGACACCTGGGAGATCAGCCCCAGCATTTT
.	TRBD2	TRBV6-5	TRBJ2-2	CASSLIAGSTGELFF	TGTGCCAGCAGCCTAATAGCGGGGTCCACCGGGGAGCTGTTTTTT
.	.	TRBV6-5	TRBJ1-2	CASKGYGYTF	TGTGCCAGCAAGGGCTATGGCTACACCTTC
.	.	TRBV6-1	TRBJ2-5	CASSSALKGETQYF	TGTGCCAGCAGTAGCGCTTTGAAGGGGGAGACCCAGTACTTC
once	TRBD1	TRBV2	TRBJ1-4	CASSTRGTLPNEKLFF	TGTGCCAGCAGCACCAGGGGGACCCTCCCTAATGAAAAACTGTTTTTT
.	TRBD2	TRBV2	TRBJ2-1	CASSRRQGLGVYNEQFF	TGTGCCAGCAGTAGGCGGCAGGGACTAGGGGTCTACAATGAGCAGTTCTTC
.	.	TRBV5-1	TRBJ1-1	CASSVDGVSNTEAFF	TGCGCCAGCAGCGTAGACGGGGTTTCGAACACTGAAGCTTTCTTT
.	TRBD2	TRBV5-1	TRBJ2-5	CASSTTSGKETQYF	TGCGCCAGCAGCACAACTAGCGGGAAAGAGACCCAGTACTTC
.	.	TRBV10-3	TRBJ1-2	CAISESIGSLNYGYTF	TGTGCCATCAGTGAGTCGATTGGTTCACTAAACTATGGCTACACCTTC
.	.	TRBV7-2	TRBJ1-2	CASSLVRADNYGYTF	TGTGCCAGCAGCTTAGTCAGGGCTGATAACTATGGCTACACCTTC
.	TRBD2	TRBV10-3	TRBJ2-1	CAISDFSGAGAYNEQFF	TGTGCCATCAGTGACTTTTCTGGAGCGGGAGCCTACAATGAGCAGTTCTTC
.	TRBD2	TRBV7-9	TRBJ2-3	CASSFQAAGGTDTQYF	TGTGCCAGCAGCTTTCAGGCAGCGGGGGGCACAGATACGCAGTATTTT